Detailed here is one TCR beta chain. Antigen: not known. This sample was taken from a study of shared clonotypes between healthy human individuals. Study summary: CD4 naive cells filled three plates per donor, CD4 memory three, CD8 naive two and CD8 memory one.

Study findings and constraints: Larger estimated richness was generally seen in naive subsets than in memory subsets.

TCRdb keeps only in-frame clones here, not all; method: immunoSEQ multiplex PCR. The sample carries some 2,500,000 clones, 92% recorded once. Caucasian adults living in Nashville, Tennessee, provided all samples. Sequenced input: naive CD4+ T cells from PBMCs. Subset in this sample: CD45RA+ positively selected. This clonotype was obtained from a man aged 18 to 35 in good health. Some clones in this sample may be carry-over from other donors' samples.

As DNA, the CDR3 is TGTGCCAGCAGCGTAGACGAGGGGGCGGCCGGAAACACCATATATTTT. Amino acids: CASSVDEGAAGNTIYF. This chain connects TRBV9 to TRBJ1-3; TRBD1 matches 7 bases. With V trimmed by 0 bases and J by 4 bases, 7 bases remained unmatched. Germline assignment: CDR1 SGDLS and CDR2 YYNGEE. The CDR3 consists of 16 residues.